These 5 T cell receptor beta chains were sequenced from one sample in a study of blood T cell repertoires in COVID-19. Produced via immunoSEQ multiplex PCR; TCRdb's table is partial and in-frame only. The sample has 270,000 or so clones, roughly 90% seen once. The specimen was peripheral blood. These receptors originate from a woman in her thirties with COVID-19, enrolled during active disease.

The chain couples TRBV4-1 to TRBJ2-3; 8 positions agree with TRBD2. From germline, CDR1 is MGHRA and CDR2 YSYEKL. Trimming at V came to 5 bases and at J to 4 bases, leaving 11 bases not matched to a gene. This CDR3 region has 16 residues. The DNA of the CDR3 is TGCGCCAGCAGCATGCCCCCAGCGGGAGATTCAGATACGCAGTATTTT. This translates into CASSMPPAGDSDTQYF.

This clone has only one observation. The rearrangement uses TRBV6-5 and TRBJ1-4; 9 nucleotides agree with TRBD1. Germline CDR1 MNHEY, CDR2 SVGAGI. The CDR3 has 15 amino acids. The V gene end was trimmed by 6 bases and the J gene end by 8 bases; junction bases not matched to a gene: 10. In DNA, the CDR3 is TGTGCCAGCAGACGAAACGACAGGGGGAAGGAAAAACTGTTTTTT. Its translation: CASRRNDRGKEKLFF.

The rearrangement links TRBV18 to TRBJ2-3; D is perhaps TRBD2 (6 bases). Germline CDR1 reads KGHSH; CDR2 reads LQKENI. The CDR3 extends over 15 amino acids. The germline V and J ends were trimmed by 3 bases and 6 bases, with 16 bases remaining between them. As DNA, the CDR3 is TGTGCCAGCTCACCCTCTCCGACTAGGGGCGATACGCAGTATTTT. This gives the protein CASSPSPTRGDTQYF.

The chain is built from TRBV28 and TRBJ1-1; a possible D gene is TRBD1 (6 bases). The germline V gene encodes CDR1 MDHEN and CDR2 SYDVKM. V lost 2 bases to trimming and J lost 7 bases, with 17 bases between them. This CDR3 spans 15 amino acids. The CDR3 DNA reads TGTGCCAGCAGTTTAATCCAGGGGCCGGAATATGAAGCTTTCTTT. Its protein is CASSLIQGPEYEAFF.

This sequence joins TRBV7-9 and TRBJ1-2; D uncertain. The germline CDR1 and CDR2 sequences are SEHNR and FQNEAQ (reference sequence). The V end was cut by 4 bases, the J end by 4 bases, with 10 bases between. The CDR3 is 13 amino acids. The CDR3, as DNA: TGTGCCAGCAGCTCCCTTTATAGCTATGGCTACACCTTC. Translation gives CASSSLYSYGYTF.